The sample holds one count of the clone carrying this T cell receptor beta chain. What it binds is not known. Next came a second PCR, run for 7 to 11 cycles, which used a sample-barcoded 5' primer along with a J-beta primer mix. TCRdb analysed the 5' RACE reads with MiXCR anew, one entry per CDR3 protein. The table lists about 900,000 distinct CDR3 sequences, roughly 60% of them singletons. The entry originates in a study of blood T cells in healthy people across ages. Germline CDR1 DFQATT, CDR2 SNEGSKA (reference sequence). V dropped 8 bases and J dropped 4; count of bases not matched to a gene: 15. CDR3 size: 15 residues. Overall study findings and caveats: A roughly linear fall in TCR beta diversity per million T cells was seen with increasing age.

The sequence came from a man aged 30 to 45 in good health. Sample: blood. V usage is TRBV20-1 and J usage is TRBJ2-5; 8 bases map to TRBD2. CDR3 in amino acids: CSTDTTGGPRETQYF. For the CDR3, the DNA is TGCAGTACTGACACCACGGGGGGGCCACGAGAGACCCAGTACTTC.